The clone carrying this TCR beta chain showed up just once. The germline CDR1 and CDR2 sequences are SQVTM and ANQGSEA. CDR3 length: 11 amino acids. Trimming shortened V by 4 bases and J by 7 bases, and 8 bases separated the two germline ends. The sample comes from a study of blood T cell repertoires in COVID-19. Study as a whole: Sample material is recorded as cDNA or gDNA derived from T cells, B-cell-depleted T cells, or PBMCs.

The authors' processing: Amplification with reference gene primers provided the estimates of nucleated cell counts. Only in-frame clones appear in the TCRdb table, and some are missing; sequencing was by immunoSEQ multiplex PCR. The V and J calls and clone size are taken from that table; D and trimming were inferred from the DNA. The sample holds some 110,000 clones, roughly 80% seen once. The sample comprised peripheral blood. The chain joins TRBV29-1 to TRBJ2-4, with unresolved D. The clonotype originates from a man aged 70-80 years with acute or convalescent COVID-19. CDR3 in amino acids: CSVVRGNIQYF. CDR3 sequence (DNA): TGCAGCGTTGTTCGCGGTAACATTCAGTACTTC. Full variable domain (missing parts from reference TRBV29-1 and TRBJ2-4): SAVISQKPSRDICQRGTSLTIQCQVDSQVTMMFWYRQQPGQSLTLIATANQGSEATYESGFVIDKFPISRPNLTFSTLTVSNMSPEDSSIYLCSVVRGNIQYFGAGTRLSVL.